Shown below are 26 T cell receptor beta chains from a single sample sequenced in a study of blood T cell repertoires in COVID-19. Produced via immunoSEQ multiplex PCR; TCRdb's table is partial and in-frame only. The sample has 60,000 to 90,000 clones; 65% to 85% are singletons. Source material: peripheral blood. These receptors originate from a man aged 55 to 70 with active or convalescent COVID-19.

This clone is a singleton in its sample. This chain links TRBV3-1 (or the pseudogene TRBV3-2) with TRBJ2-5; the match to TRBD2 covers 11 bases. This CDR3 comprises 15 residues. Germline V gene sequence: CDR1 LGHDT, CDR2 YNNKEL (reference sequence). V dropped 4 bases and J dropped 2; count of bases not matched to a gene: 3. This CDR3 is CASSLAGGRQETQYF. The CDR3 DNA is TGTGCCAGCAGCCTAGCGGGGGGGCGGCAAGAGACCCAGTACTTC.

This chain connects TRBV29-1 to TRBJ1-4, with a weak D call TRBD1 (5 bases). The CDR3 consists of 15 residues. The V end lost 3 bases, the J end lost 7 bases, and 18 bases lay between the germline ends. The germline V gene encodes CDR1 SQVTM and CDR2 ANQGSEA. CDR3 nucleotide sequence: TGCAGCGTTGATCGAGAAAGGGGCCAGGGTGAAAAACTGTTTTTT. Protein sequence: CSVDRERGQGEKLFF.

The CDR3 loop is CASSPRDSGTGNTIYF. As DNA, the CDR3 is TGTGCCAGCAGCCCCCGGGACAGTGGGACTGGAAACACCATATATTTT. V gene TRBV9 combines with J gene TRBJ1-3; TRBD1 matches at 7 bases. Germline trimming cut 4 bases from V and 2 bases from J; bases unmatched to any gene: 9. The length of the CDR3 is 16 residues. Germline V lookup: CDR1 SGDLS, CDR2 YYNGEE. The full variable domain, in which reference TRBV9 and TRBJ1-3 provide the parts outside the CDR3, is DSGVTQTPKHLITATGQRVTLRCSPRSGDLSVYWYQQSLDQGLQFLIQYYNGEERAKGNILERFSAQQFPDLHSELNLSSLELGDSALYFCASSPRDSGTGNTIYFGEGSWLTVV.

CDR3 DNA sequence: TGTGCCATCAGTGACCCTGACAGGGGGGCCCACGAGCAGTACTTC. The encoded protein is CAISDPDRGAHEQYF. The chain is built from TRBV10-3 and TRBJ2-7; 9 bases align to TRBD1. The V gene end was trimmed by 3 bases and the J gene end by 5 bases; junction bases not matched to a gene: 8. Germline values: CDR1 ENHRY, CDR2 SYGVKD. This CDR3 spans 15 amino acids.

This chain uses TRBV7-3 with TRBJ2-3; 7 nucleotides line up with TRBD1. From germline, CDR1 is SGHTA and CDR2 FQGTGA. The CDR3 is made up of 15 amino acids. Unmatched junction bases numbered 6, after V lost 4 bases and J lost 2 bases. The DNA for the CDR3 is TGTGCCAGCAGCTCTCGGACAGGAGCCACAGATACGCAGTATTTT. Translated, it gives CASSSRTGATDTQYF. Full variable domain (missing parts from reference TRBV7-3 and TRBJ2-3): GAGVSQTPSNKVTEKGKYVELRCDPISGHTALYWYRQSLGQGPEFLIYFQGTGAADDSGLPNDRFFAVRPEGSVSTLKIQRTERGDSAVYLCASSSRTGATDTQYFGPGTRLTVL.

The chain is built from TRBV11-2 and TRBJ1-1; 8 bases fit TRBD1. Trimming removed 1 base from V and 2 bases from J; junction bases left unmatched: 9. The length of the CDR3 is 17 residues. The germline CDR1 and CDR2 sequences are SGHAT and FQNNGV. This chain's CDR3 is CASSLGGLQGENTEAFF. CDR3 nucleotide sequence: TGTGCCAGCAGCTTAGGGGGGCTACAGGGGGAAAACACTGAAGCTTTCTTT.

This clone occurred a few times. The V and J genes are TRBV6-1 and TRBJ1-6; D is unresolved. V was shortened by 1 base and J by 6 bases, with 10 bases between the two germline ends. CDR3 length: 15 amino acids. Germline CDR1 MNHNS, CDR2 SASEGT. CDR3 nucleotides: TGTGCCAGCAGTGAAGGTCCCGAAGCTAATTCACCCCTCCACTTT. Translating gives CASSEGPEANSPLHF.

This chain uses TRBV6-2 or TRBV6-3 with TRBJ2-7; 13 nucleotides line up with TRBD2. The length of the CDR3 is 15 residues. Germline assignment: CDR1 MNHEY and CDR2 SVGEGT. V trimming: 6 bases; J trimming: 2 bases; junction bases outside the gene matches: 4. This chain's CDR3 is CASSLGLAGTYEQYF. The CDR3 DNA reads as TGTGCCAGCAGCTTGGGACTAGCGGGAACCTACGAGCAGTACTTC.

The chain combines TRBV9 with TRBJ1-6; TRBD1 matches at 8 bases. Per germline, CDR1 SGDLS and CDR2 YYNGEE. With V trimmed by 3 bases and J by 7 bases, 6 bases remained unmatched. The length of the CDR3 is 15 residues. The CDR3 loop is CASSASGGSNSPLHF. CDR3 in DNA: TGTGCCAGCAGCGCCTCAGGGGGCTCGAATTCACCCCTCCACTTT.

A single count supports this clone. This chain uses TRBV5-4 with TRBJ2-5; D is uncertain. The germline CDR1 and CDR2 sequences are SGHNT and YYREEE (reference sequence). The CDR3 length is 14 residues. The V end was cut by 3 bases, the J end by 2 bases, with 11 bases between. Here the CDR3 reads CASSSHGSQETQYF. As DNA, the CDR3 is TGTGCCAGCAGCTCGCACGGGTCGCAAGAGACCCAGTACTTC.

V gene TRBV11-2 combines with J gene TRBJ1-2; 9 nucleotides match TRBD1. CDR3 length: 14 amino acids. J lost 8 bases, V lost 3 bases, and 7 bases had no gene match. Germline V gene data show CDR1 as SGHAT and CDR2 as FQNNGV. CDR3 in amino acids: CASSFGTGTLGYTF. The CDR3 DNA reads TGTGCCAGCAGCTTCGGGACAGGGACGTTGGGCTACACCTTC. Combining the CDR3 with reference TRBV11-2 and TRBJ1-2 gives the whole variable domain EAGVAQSPRYKIIEKRQSVAFWCNPISGHATLYWYQQILGQGPKLLIQFQNNGVVDDSQLPKDRFSAERLKGVDSTLKIQPAKLEDSAVYLCASSFGTGTLGYTFGSGTRLTVV.

The rearrangement uses TRBV10-3 and TRBJ1-1; D may be TRBD1 (6 bases). The CDR3 runs 15 residues. With 3 bases removed from V and 3 bases from J, the gap between germline ends came to 14 bases. The V gene's germline CDR1 is ENHRY and CDR2 SYGVKD. The CDR3 loop reads CAISEKQGVDTEAFF. The CDR3 DNA follows: TGTGCCATCAGTGAAAAACAGGGAGTCGACACTGAAGCTTTCTTT.

This chain connects TRBV6-1 to TRBJ2-1, with D tentatively TRBD2 (6 bases). The CDR3 has 16 residues. The V end lost 1 base, the J end lost 6 bases, and 16 bases lay between the germline ends. Germline-derived CDR1 and CDR2 are MNHNS and SASEGT. The CDR3 nucleotides are TGTGCCAGCAGTGAAGGGTATGCGGGGCCCGCCAATGAGCAGTTCTTC. This translates into CASSEGYAGPANEQFF.

The chain links TRBV5-1 to TRBJ2-3; 7 bases match TRBD2. CDR3 length: 15 amino acids. Losses at the gene ends were 4 bases for V and 3 bases for J; bases not matched to a gene: 8. Germline CDR1 SGHRS, CDR2 YFSETQ. CDR3 in amino acids: CASSAPERGTDTQYF. CDR3 in DNA: TGCGCCAGCAGCGCCCCGGAGCGGGGTACAGATACGCAGTATTTT.

This clone has a count of ten or more. The CDR3: CASSSQGYGYTF. The CDR3 DNA reads TGTGCCAGCAGCTCCCAGGGATATGGCTACACCTTC. The rearrangement links TRBV9 to TRBJ1-2; the D gene is possibly TRBD1 (5 bases). Trimming cost V 4 bases and J 5 bases, with 9 bases left between them. Germline V lookup: CDR1 SGDLS, CDR2 YYNGEE. The CDR3 spans 12 residues.

The genes are TRBV5-4 and TRBJ2-7; 7 bases are shared with TRBD2. The V gene's germline CDR1 is SGHNT and CDR2 YYREEE (reference sequence). The CDR3 extends over 16 amino acids. The J segment lost 2 bases and the V segment lost 0 bases, leaving 8 bases of the junction unmatched. The CDR3 nucleotides are TGTGCCAGCAGCTTGGCCGAAGCGGGGATCCCCTACGAGCAGTACTTC. Amino acids: CASSLAEAGIPYEQYF.

This clone was counted a single time. The V gene is TRBV7-2, the J gene TRBJ2-7; TRBD1 matches at 7 bases. With V trimmed by 2 bases and J by 5 bases, 9 bases remained unmatched. There are 15 residues in the CDR3. Germline lookup yields CDR1 SGHTA and CDR2 FQGNSA. Written as DNA, the CDR3 is TGTGCCAGCAGCTTATCAACAGGGGTTATCAACGAGCAGTACTTC. Encoded protein: CASSLSTGVINEQYF.

CDR3 nucleotides: TGTGCCACCAGTGATTCTGCCGTCGGGGGGCATCAAGAGACCCAGTACTTC. This sequence encodes CATSDSAVGGHQETQYF. The rearrangement links TRBV24-1 to TRBJ2-5; weak D call: TRBD2 (7 bases). Germline V lookup: CDR1 KGHDR, CDR2 SFDVKD. V shed 2 bases and J shed 2 bases, with 17 bases lying between them. This CDR3 contains 17 residues.

The V and J genes are TRBV9 and TRBJ1-2; D is ambiguous. The V and J ends lost 0 bases and 0 bases respectively, with 9 bases between them. CDR3 length equals 15 residues. The V gene's germline CDR1 is SGDLS and CDR2 YYNGEE. Here the CDR3 DNA reads TGTGCCAGCAGCGTAGAAGTTGCTACTAACTATGGCTACACCTTC. The encoded protein is CASSVEVATNYGYTF.

This clone was recorded many times. The gene calls are TRBV27 and TRBJ2-3; 13 bases match TRBD2. J was trimmed by 0 bases and V by 0 bases; bases with no gene match: 9. Germline loops: CDR1 MNHEY, CDR2 SMNVEV (reference sequence). This CDR3 comprises 20 residues. The CDR3 DNA follows: TGTGCCAGCAGTTTATCCCGGACTAGCGGGGGCCCCGAGAGCACAGATACGCAGTATTTT. This encodes CASSLSRTSGGPESTDTQYF.

The V gene is TRBV27, the J gene TRBJ1-6; D gene unclear. The V end was cut by 0 bases, the J end by 0 bases, with 3 bases between. CDR1 is MNHEY, CDR2 SMNVEV, per germline (reference sequence). This CDR3 region has 15 residues. CDR3 residues: CASSLSSSYNSPLHF. CDR3 sequence (DNA): TGTGCCAGCAGTTTATCTAGCTCCTATAATTCACCCCTCCACTTT.

The rearrangement links TRBV9 to TRBJ1-2; TRBD1 agrees at 7 bases. Germline-derived CDR1 and CDR2 are SGDLS and YYNGEE. After removal of 6 bases from V and 3 bases from J, the junction contained 8 bases not matched to a gene. The CDR3 is 14 amino acids. The CDR3 DNA follows: TGTGCCAGCAACCCAGGGGGGTACGACTATGGCTACACCTTC. It encodes CASNPGGYDYGYTF.

The chain has TRBV5-8 and TRBJ1-2; 7 bases map to TRBD1. CDR1 SGHTS and CDR2 YDEGEE come from the germline V gene. There are 15 residues in the CDR3. After removal of 4 bases from V and 3 bases from J, the junction contained 9 bases not matched to a gene. The CDR3 region has the DNA TGTGCCAGCAGCATCGGACAGGAGTGGTACTATGGCTACACCTTC. Its translation: CASSIGQEWYYGYTF.

This rearrangement joins TRBV7-9 to TRBJ1-2; D call uncertain. Per germline, CDR1 SEHNR and CDR2 FQNEAQ (reference sequence). The CDR3 runs 14 residues. Trimming took off 5 bases at V and 6 bases at J, with 16 bases between the two ends. DNA for the CDR3: TGTGCCAGCAGCGAATCCGGGGTACAAGATGGCTACACCTTC. The encoded protein is CASSESGVQDGYTF.

The chain uses TRBV2 and TRBJ2-3; 10 bases agree with TRBD2. V gave up 7 bases and J gave up 9 bases; unmatched junction bases: 4. Germline V gene data show CDR1 as SNHLY and CDR2 as FYNNEI. CDR3 length equals 12 residues. CDR3 sequence reads: CASKSGGETQYF. CDR3 coding DNA: TGTGCCAGCAAGAGCGGGGGGGAGACGCAGTATTTT.

The chain recombines TRBV4-1 with TRBJ1-2, with 9 nucleotides matching TRBD1. Unmatched junction bases numbered 8, after V lost 4 bases and J lost 8 bases. The CDR3 has 14 amino acids. Germline V gene sequence: CDR1 MGHRA, CDR2 YSYEKL. CDR3 DNA: TGCGCCAGCAGCCTTCAGACAGGGGGGCGGGGCTACACCTTC. Its translation: CASSLQTGGRGYTF.